The 27 T cell receptor beta chains below come from one sample, sequenced in a study of control samples from healthy donors and cancer patients. Data came from immunoSEQ multiplex PCR; TCRdb stores just in-frame clones and leaves some out. The table lists 150,000 to 200,000 clones, 90% to 95% of them singletons, with about 1.6% in the top ten. What was sequenced was blood. These receptors all stem from a woman in her twenties or thirties in good health.

The V call is TRBV3-1 (or the pseudogene TRBV3-2), the J call TRBJ2-2; TRBD1 aligns across 7 bases. V lost 4 bases to trimming and J lost 6 bases; unmatched junction nucleotides: 5. The germline CDR1 and CDR2 sequences are LGHDT and YNNKEL (reference sequence). This CDR3 spans 14 amino acids. The CDR3 protein is CASSLTGVAGELFF. CDR3 DNA: TGTGCCAGCAGCCTCACAGGGGTTGCCGGGGAGCTGTTTTTT.

This rearrangement joins TRBV18 to TRBJ1-1; TRBD1 aligns across 7 bases. This CDR3 spans 13 amino acids. Trimming at V came to 5 bases and at J to 1 base, leaving 1 base not matched to a gene. Germline V gene lookup returns CDR1 KGHSH and CDR2 LQKENI. The DNA for the CDR3 is TGTGCCAGCTCAAAGGGGGCGAACACTGAAGCTTTCTTT. It codes for CASSKGANTEAFF.

The chain links TRBV6-1 to TRBJ1-5; no clear D gene. The CDR3 consists of 14 residues. Germline V gene sequence: CDR1 MNHNS, CDR2 SASEGT. Trimming pared 1 base from V and 3 bases from J, leaving 7 bases between. The CDR3 DNA is TGTGCCAGCAGTGAAGGGTGGGTCAATCAGCCCCAGCATTTT. Translation: CASSEGWVNQPQHF.

The chain combines TRBV7-2 with TRBJ2-5; perhaps D is TRBD1 or TRBD2 (6 bases each). The CDR3 consists of 14 residues. Germline-derived CDR1 and CDR2 are SGHTA and FQGNSA. V dropped 6 bases and J dropped 5 bases, with 16 bases sitting between them. DNA for the CDR3: TGTGCCAGCAGTCTCTGGGGGGCGGGGGAGACCCAGTACTTC. It yields the protein CASSLWGAGETQYF.

V gene TRBV11-2 combines with J gene TRBJ1-1, with 9 bases that match TRBD1. Germline V lookup: CDR1 SGHAT, CDR2 FQNNGV. This CDR3 has 14 amino acids. Trimming at V came to 5 bases and at J to 4 bases, leaving 5 bases not matched to a gene. The CDR3 reads CASSVGQGFTEAFF. In DNA, the CDR3 is TGTGCCAGCAGCGTCGGACAGGGGTTCACTGAAGCTTTCTTT.

The chain links TRBV2 to TRBJ2-2; perhaps TRBD2 as D (6 bases). The CDR3 is 15 amino acids. The germline V gene has CDR1 SNHLY and CDR2 FYNNEI. V dropped 3 bases and J dropped 3 bases, with 11 bases sitting between them. CDR3 sequence: CASSDGGGHTGELFF. CDR3 DNA: TGTGCCAGCAGTGACGGAGGAGGGCACACCGGGGAGCTGTTTTTT.

The chain carries TRBV10-2 and TRBJ2-5; 7 positions agree with TRBD2. The CDR3 covers 13 residues. V was clipped by 5 bases and J by 4 bases; unmatched bases: 4. Germline CDR1 and CDR2: WSHSY and SAAADI. The CDR3 protein is CASSSLAAETQYF. The CDR3 region has the DNA TGCGCCAGCAGTTCTCTAGCGGCAGAGACCCAGTACTTC.

The chain couples TRBV6-5 to TRBJ2-1; D is unclear. Trimming cost V 6 bases and J 9 bases, with 12 bases left between them. Germline-derived CDR1 and CDR2 are MNHEY and SVGAGI. This CDR3 has 12 residues. The CDR3 sequence is CASSRNVVEQFF. As DNA, the CDR3 is TGTGCCAGCAGCCGAAATGTCGTTGAGCAGTTCTTC.

The rearrangement joins TRBV11-3 to TRBJ2-2; unclear D gene. The germline V and J ends were trimmed by 1 base and 2 bases, with 8 bases remaining between them. CDR3 length: 15 amino acids. CDR1 is SGHNT and CDR2 is YENEEA in the germline V gene. In DNA, the CDR3 is TGTGCCAGCAGCTTAGGGCGGACCAACACCGGGGAGCTGTTTTTT. Its protein is CASSLGRTNTGELFF.

In its sample, this clone was seen a few times. The chain has TRBV9 and TRBJ2-1; D may correspond to TRBD1 or TRBD2 (5 bases each). V was shortened by 10 bases and J by 0 bases, with 11 bases between the two germline ends. CDR1 and CDR2 from the germline V gene are SGDLS and YYNGEE. The CDR3 runs 13 residues. CDR3 nucleotide sequence: TGTGCCGGGACCCCCAGCTCCTACAATGAGCAGTTCTTC. It codes for CAGTPSSYNEQFF.

The chain uses TRBV25-1 and TRBJ1-1; no reliable D call. Germline loops: CDR1 MGHDK, CDR2 SYGVNS. The V end lost 2 bases, the J end lost 3 bases, and 7 bases lay between the germline ends. There are 13 residues in the CDR3. For the CDR3, the DNA is TGTGCCAGCAGTGAACCCGAGGACACTGAAGCTTTCTTT. Amino acids: CASSEPEDTEAFF. Supplemented by reference TRBV25-1 and TRBJ1-1, the full variable domain reads EADIYQTPRYLVIGTGKKITLECSQTMGHDKMYWYQQDPGMELHLIHYSYGVNSTEKGDLSSESTVSRIRTEHFPLTLESARPSHTSQYLCASSEPEDTEAFFGQGTRLTVV.

The CDR3 sequence is CASSFVGTTGELFF. In DNA form, the CDR3 reads TGTGCCAGCAGCTTCGTGGGGACCACCGGGGAGCTGTTTTTT. The rearrangement links TRBV5-4 to TRBJ2-2; D assignment may be TRBD1 or TRBD2 (5 bases each). The V end was cut by 2 bases, the J end by 4 bases, with 9 bases between. From germline, CDR1 is SGHNT and CDR2 YYREEE (reference sequence). This CDR3 is built from 14 residues.

The chain recombines TRBV19 with TRBJ2-5, with 8 positions matching TRBD1. The CDR3 covers 16 residues. Germline V lookup: CDR1 LNHDA, CDR2 SQIVND (reference sequence). V lost 5 bases and J lost 0; bases outside the gene matches: 8. CDR3 coding DNA: TGTGCCAGTAGTCACCCAGGGGGCCCAAACCAAGAGACCCAGTACTTC. Its protein is CASSHPGGPNQETQYF.

This clone has ten or more counts. The chain combines TRBV4-2 with TRBJ2-1, with 9 bases aligning to TRBD2. The length of the CDR3 is 15 residues. V lost 0 bases to trimming and J lost 4 bases; unmatched junction nucleotides: 1. The germline CDR1 and CDR2 sequences are LGHNA and YNFKEQ. The CDR3 DNA sequence: TGTGCCAGCAGCCAAGATAGCGGGGGATACAATGAGCAGTTCTTC. This encodes CASSQDSGGYNEQFF.

J is TRBJ1-1 and V is TRBV7-3, with D possibly TRBD1 on 5 matching bases. Germline values: CDR1 SGHTA, CDR2 FQGTGA. The V end was cut by 5 bases, the J end by 0 bases, with 10 bases between. This CDR3 is built from 14 residues. CDR3 DNA sequence: TGTGCCAGCAGCACCGGGACCCTGAACACTGAAGCTTTCTTT. Translated: CASSTGTLNTEAFF.

The CDR3 DNA reads as TGTGCCAGTAGTCCCCGCCTTCAGGGGCGCCAAGAGACCCAGTACTTC. This encodes CASSPRLQGRQETQYF. V is TRBV19 and J is TRBJ2-5; D perhaps matches TRBD1 (6 bases). The germline CDR1 and CDR2 sequences are LNHDA and SQIVND (reference sequence). The CDR3 spans 16 residues. V lost 5 bases to trimming and J lost 1 base, with 17 bases between them.

The rearrangement uses TRBV9 and TRBJ2-1; 11 bases line up with TRBD2. Germline V lookup: CDR1 SGDLS, CDR2 YYNGEE. This CDR3 region has 16 residues. The trim removed 0 bases at V and 4 bases at J, leaving 3 bases unmatched. As DNA, the CDR3 is TGTGCCAGCAGCGTAGTGTCTAGCGGGGGGTACAATGAGCAGTTCTTC. It is translated as CASSVVSSGGYNEQFF.

J is TRBJ1-1 and V is TRBV3-1 (or the pseudogene TRBV3-2); TRBD1 aligns across 7 bases. This CDR3 region has 14 residues. Germline V gene sequence: CDR1 LGHDT, CDR2 YNNKEL (reference sequence). Trimming at V came to 3 bases and at J to 5 bases, leaving 6 bases not matched to a gene. CDR3 region: CASSQPGGRTEAFF. CDR3 nucleotide sequence: TGTGCCAGCAGCCAGCCAGGGGGAAGGACTGAAGCTTTCTTT.

V gene TRBV10-3 combines with J gene TRBJ2-2, with 9 bases fitting TRBD2. This CDR3 is built from 16 residues. Trimming took 0 bases from V and 6 from J; bases not matched to a gene: 5. CDR1 ENHRY and CDR2 SYGVKD come from the germline V gene. This chain's CDR3 is CAISESGSGRAGELFF. CDR3 bases: TGTGCCATCAGTGAGTCGGGTAGCGGGAGAGCCGGGGAGCTGTTTTTT.

The chain couples TRBV12-3 or TRBV12-4 to TRBJ1-2; tentatively, D is TRBD1 (5 bases). Trimming shortened V by 6 bases and J by 2 bases, and 7 bases separated the two germline ends. There are 12 residues in the CDR3. CDR3 sequence (DNA): TGTGCCAGCAGCCGACAGAACTATGGCTACACCTTC. Translating gives CASSRQNYGYTF.

This CDR3 reads CASSPTGNYYGYTF. CDR3 nucleotide sequence: TGTGCCAGCAGCCCGACAGGGAATTACTATGGCTACACCTTC. The chain links TRBV6-6 to TRBJ1-2; the match to TRBD1 covers 7 bases. This CDR3 is built from 14 residues. The germline V gene has CDR1 MNHNY and CDR2 SVGAGI (reference sequence). The ends lost 6 bases at V and 3 bases at J; junction bases unmatched: 7.

Written as DNA, the CDR3 is TGCGCCAGCAGCCAAGATCAGGCGGGGCGCCGCTATGGCTACACCTTC. Encoded protein: CASSQDQAGRRYGYTF. This sequence joins TRBV4-1 and TRBJ1-2; tentative D call: TRBD1 (5 bases). The CDR3 runs 16 residues. Trimming cost V 0 bases and J 4 bases, with 15 bases left between them. Germline CDR1 is MGHRA and CDR2 is YSYEKL.

Notes on this clone: At the DNA level, this CDR3 is encoded by other sequences in the same sample as well. The CDR3 nucleotides are TGTGCCAGCAGTGACTCTGGGGGGTACAATGAGCAGTTCTTC. Its translation is CASSDSGGYNEQFF. The V gene is TRBV6-4, the J gene TRBJ2-1; a possible D gene is TRBD2 (6 bases). V was trimmed by 0 bases and J by 4 bases, leaving 7 bases between them. This CDR3 contains 14 residues. Germline V gene lookup returns CDR1 MRHNA and CDR2 SNTAGT.

This clone was seen many times. Other DNA sequences in the sample encode the same CDR3. The CDR3 coding sequence is TGTGCCAGCAGTCTGACAGGCACAGATACGCAGTATTTT. Its protein product is CASSLTGTDTQYF. V is TRBV7-3 and J is TRBJ2-3; maybe TRBD1 (5 bases). The V gene lost 6 bases and the J gene lost 1 base, with 8 bases spanning the gap. The CDR3 sequence is 13 residues long. Looked up from germline, CDR1 is SGHTA and CDR2 is FQGTGA.

This sequence joins TRBV5-6 and TRBJ2-3; the D is unclear. Trimming left V 0 bases short and J 2 bases short, with 7 bases between. Germline V gene data show CDR1 as SGHDT and CDR2 as YYEEEE. This CDR3 has 14 amino acids. The CDR3 here is CASSLASDTDTQYF. DNA for the CDR3: TGTGCCAGCAGCTTGGCCTCGGACACAGATACGCAGTATTTT.

The genes are TRBV2 and TRBJ1-1; D remains ambiguous. Germline loops: CDR1 SNHLY, CDR2 FYNNEI. With 4 bases removed from V and 9 bases from J, the gap between germline ends came to 6 bases. The CDR3 is 10 residues long. CDR3 in amino acids: CASSAGKAFF. CDR3 nucleotide sequence: TGTGCCAGCAGTGCGGGGAAAGCTTTCTTT. Supplemented by reference TRBV2 and TRBJ1-1, the full variable domain reads EPEVTQTPSHQVTQMGQEVILRCVPISNHLYFYWYRQILGQKVEFLVSFYNNEISEKSEIFDDQFSVERPDGSNFTLKIRSTKLEDSAMYFCASSAGKAFFGQGTRLTVV.

The CDR3 nucleotides are TGTGCCAGCAGCCAGGACACAAATAACTATGGCTACACCTTC. Translation: CASSQDTNNYGYTF. J is TRBJ1-2 and V is TRBV4-2, with a tentative D call TRBD1 (5 bases). The CDR3 has 14 residues. Trimming took off 3 bases at V and 1 base at J, with 9 bases between the two ends. Germline lookup yields CDR1 LGHNA and CDR2 YNFKEQ.